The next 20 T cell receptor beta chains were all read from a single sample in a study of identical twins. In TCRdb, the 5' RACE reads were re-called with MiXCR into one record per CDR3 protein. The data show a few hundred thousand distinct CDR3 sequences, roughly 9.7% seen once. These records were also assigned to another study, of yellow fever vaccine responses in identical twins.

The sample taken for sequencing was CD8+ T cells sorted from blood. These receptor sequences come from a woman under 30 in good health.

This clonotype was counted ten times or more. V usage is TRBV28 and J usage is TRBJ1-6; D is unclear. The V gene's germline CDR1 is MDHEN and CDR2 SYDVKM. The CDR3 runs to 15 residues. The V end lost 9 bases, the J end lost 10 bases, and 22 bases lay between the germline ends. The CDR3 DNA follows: TGTGCCAGTCACCCCCTGGCGGGGTCAGTCTCACCCCTCCACTTT. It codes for CASHPLAGSVSPLHF.

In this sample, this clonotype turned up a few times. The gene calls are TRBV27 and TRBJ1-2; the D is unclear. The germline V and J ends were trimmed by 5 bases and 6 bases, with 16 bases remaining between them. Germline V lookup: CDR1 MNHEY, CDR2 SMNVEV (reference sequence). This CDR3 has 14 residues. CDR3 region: CASSPGISFDGYTF. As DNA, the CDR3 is TGTGCCAGCAGTCCTGGGATTTCCTTTGATGGCTACACCTTC.

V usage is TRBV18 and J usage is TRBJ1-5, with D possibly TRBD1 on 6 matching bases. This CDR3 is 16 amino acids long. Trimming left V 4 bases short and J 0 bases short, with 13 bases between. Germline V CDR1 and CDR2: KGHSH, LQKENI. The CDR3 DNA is TGTGCCAGCTCACGGAGGACAGACGTTAGCAATCAGCCCCAGCATTTT. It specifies CASSRRTDVSNQPQHF.

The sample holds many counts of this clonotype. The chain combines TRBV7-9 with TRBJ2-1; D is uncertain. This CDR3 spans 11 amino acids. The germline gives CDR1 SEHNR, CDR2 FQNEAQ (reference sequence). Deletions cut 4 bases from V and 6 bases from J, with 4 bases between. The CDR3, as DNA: TGTGCCAGCAGCTCGAGCAATGAGCAGTTCTTC. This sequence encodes CASSSSNEQFF.

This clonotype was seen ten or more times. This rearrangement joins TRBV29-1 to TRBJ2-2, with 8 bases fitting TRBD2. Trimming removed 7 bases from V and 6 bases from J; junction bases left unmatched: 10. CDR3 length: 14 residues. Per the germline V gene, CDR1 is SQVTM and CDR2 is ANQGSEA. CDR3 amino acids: CSAQRGGEAGELFF. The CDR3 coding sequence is TGCAGCGCCCAACGGGGGGGTGAGGCCGGGGAGCTGTTTTTT.

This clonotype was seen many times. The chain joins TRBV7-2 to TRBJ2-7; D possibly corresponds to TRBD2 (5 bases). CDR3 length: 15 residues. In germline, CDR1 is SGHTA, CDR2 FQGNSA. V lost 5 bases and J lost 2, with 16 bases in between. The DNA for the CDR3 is TGTGCCAGCAGCCCGACATTTCTAGCAACCTACGAGCAGTACTTC. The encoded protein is CASSPTFLATYEQYF.

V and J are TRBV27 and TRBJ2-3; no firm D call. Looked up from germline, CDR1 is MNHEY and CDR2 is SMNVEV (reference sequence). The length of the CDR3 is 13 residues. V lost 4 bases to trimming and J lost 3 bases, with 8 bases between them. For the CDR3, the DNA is TGTGCCAGCAGTTCATATAGGACAGATACGCAGTATTTT. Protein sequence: CASSSYRTDTQYF.

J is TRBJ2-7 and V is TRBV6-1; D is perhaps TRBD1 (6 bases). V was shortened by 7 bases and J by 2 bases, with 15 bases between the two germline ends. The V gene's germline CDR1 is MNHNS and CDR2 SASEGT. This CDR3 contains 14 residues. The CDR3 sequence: CASTSRQVPYEQYF. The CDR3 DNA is TGTGCCAGCACCTCAAGACAGGTCCCCTACGAGCAGTACTTC.

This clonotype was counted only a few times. CDR3 in amino acids: CAGRGGTDTQYF. CDR3 bases: TGTGCCGGTAGAGGAGGCACAGATACGCAGTATTTT. The rearrangement uses TRBV7-9 and TRBJ2-3, with no clear D. Germline CDR1 and CDR2: SEHNR and FQNEAQ (reference sequence). The CDR3 has 12 amino acids. Trimming shortened V by 11 bases and J by 1 base, and 10 bases separated the two germline ends.

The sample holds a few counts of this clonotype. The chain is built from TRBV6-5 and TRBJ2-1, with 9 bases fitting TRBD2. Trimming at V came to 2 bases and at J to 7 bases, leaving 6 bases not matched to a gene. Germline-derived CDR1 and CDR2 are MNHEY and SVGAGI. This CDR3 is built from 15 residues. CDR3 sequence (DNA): TGTGCCAGCAGTTACCAACTTAGCGGGGGAAATGAGCAGTTCTTC. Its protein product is CASSYQLSGGNEQFF.

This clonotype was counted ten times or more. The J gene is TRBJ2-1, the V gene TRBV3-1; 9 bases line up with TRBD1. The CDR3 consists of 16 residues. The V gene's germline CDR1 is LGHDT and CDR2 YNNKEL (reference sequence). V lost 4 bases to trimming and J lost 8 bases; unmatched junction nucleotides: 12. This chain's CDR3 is CASSPDPGQGYYEQFF. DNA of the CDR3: TGTGCCAGCAGCCCAGACCCGGGACAGGGTTATTATGAGCAGTTCTTC.

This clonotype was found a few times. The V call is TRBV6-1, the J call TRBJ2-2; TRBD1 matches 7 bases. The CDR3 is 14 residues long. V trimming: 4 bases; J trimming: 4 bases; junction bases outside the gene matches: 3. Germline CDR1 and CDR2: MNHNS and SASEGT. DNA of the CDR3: TGTGCCAGCAGTGTAAACAGGGGCACCGGGGAGCTGTTTTTT. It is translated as CASSVNRGTGELFF.

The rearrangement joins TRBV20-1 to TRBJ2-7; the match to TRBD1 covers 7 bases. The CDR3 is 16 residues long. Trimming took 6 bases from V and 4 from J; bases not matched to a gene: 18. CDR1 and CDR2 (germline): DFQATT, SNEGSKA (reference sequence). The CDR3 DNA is TGCAGTGCCCCCACGACAGGGCACCCGCTGGATTACGAGCAGTACTTC. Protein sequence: CSAPTTGHPLDYEQYF.

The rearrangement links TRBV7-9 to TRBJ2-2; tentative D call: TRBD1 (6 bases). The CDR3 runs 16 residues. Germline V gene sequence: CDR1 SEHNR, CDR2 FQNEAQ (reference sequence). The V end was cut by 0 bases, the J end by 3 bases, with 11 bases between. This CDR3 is CASSLARTADTGELFF. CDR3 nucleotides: TGTGCCAGCAGCTTAGCGCGGACAGCGGACACCGGGGAGCTGTTTTTT.

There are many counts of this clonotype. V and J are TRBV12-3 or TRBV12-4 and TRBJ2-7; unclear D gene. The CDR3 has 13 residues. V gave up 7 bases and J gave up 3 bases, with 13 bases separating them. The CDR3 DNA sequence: TGTGCCAGCACTGAGGCGGTAAACTACGAGCAGTACTTC. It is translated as CASTEAVNYEQYF.

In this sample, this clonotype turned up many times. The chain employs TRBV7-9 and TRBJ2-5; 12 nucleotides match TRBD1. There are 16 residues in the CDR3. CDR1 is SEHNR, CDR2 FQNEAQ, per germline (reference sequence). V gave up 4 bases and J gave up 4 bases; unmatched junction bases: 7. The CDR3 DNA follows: TGTGCCAGCAGCTCGGGACAGGGGGCTCTCGGAGAGACCCAGTACTTC. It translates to CASSSGQGALGETQYF.

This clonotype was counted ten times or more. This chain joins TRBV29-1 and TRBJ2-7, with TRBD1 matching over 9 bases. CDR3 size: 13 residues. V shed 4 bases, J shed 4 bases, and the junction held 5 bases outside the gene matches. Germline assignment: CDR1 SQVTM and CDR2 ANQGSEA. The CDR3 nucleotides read TGCAGCGTTGGGACAGGGGTATCATACGAGCAGTACTTC. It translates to CSVGTGVSYEQYF.

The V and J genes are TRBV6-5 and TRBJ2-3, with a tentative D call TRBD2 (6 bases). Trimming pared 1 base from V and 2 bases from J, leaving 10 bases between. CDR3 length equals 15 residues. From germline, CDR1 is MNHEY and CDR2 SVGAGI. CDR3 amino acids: CASSYYRGNTDTQYF. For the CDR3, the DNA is TGTGCCAGCAGTTACTACCGGGGGAACACAGATACGCAGTATTTT.

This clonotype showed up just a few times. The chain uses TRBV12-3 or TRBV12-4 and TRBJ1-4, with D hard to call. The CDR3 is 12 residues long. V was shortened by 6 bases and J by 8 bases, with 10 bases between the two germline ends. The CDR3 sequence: CASSPGLEKLFF. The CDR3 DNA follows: TGTGCCAGCAGCCCAGGCCTCGAAAAACTGTTTTTT.

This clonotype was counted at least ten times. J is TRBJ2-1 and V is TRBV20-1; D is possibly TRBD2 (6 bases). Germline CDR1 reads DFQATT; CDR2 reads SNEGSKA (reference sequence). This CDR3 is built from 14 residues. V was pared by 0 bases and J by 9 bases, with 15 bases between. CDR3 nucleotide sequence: TGCAGTGCTAGAGAATCCGGGAGCACGGCTGAGCAGTTCTTC. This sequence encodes CSARESGSTAEQFF.